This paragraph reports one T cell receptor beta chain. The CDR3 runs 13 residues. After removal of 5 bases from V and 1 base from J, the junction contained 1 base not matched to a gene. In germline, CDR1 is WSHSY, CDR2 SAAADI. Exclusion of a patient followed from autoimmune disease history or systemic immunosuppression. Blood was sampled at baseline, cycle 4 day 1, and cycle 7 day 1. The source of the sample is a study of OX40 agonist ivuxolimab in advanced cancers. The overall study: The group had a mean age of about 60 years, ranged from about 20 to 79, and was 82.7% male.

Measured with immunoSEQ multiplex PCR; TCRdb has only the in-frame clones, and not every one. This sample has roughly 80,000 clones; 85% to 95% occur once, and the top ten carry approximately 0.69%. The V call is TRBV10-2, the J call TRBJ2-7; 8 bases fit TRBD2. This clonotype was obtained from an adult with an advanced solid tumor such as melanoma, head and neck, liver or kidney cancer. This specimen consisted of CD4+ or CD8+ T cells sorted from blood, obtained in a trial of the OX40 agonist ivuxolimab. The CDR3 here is CASSIAGSYEQYF. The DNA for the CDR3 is TGCGCCAGCAGTATAGCGGGGTCCTACGAGCAGTACTTC.